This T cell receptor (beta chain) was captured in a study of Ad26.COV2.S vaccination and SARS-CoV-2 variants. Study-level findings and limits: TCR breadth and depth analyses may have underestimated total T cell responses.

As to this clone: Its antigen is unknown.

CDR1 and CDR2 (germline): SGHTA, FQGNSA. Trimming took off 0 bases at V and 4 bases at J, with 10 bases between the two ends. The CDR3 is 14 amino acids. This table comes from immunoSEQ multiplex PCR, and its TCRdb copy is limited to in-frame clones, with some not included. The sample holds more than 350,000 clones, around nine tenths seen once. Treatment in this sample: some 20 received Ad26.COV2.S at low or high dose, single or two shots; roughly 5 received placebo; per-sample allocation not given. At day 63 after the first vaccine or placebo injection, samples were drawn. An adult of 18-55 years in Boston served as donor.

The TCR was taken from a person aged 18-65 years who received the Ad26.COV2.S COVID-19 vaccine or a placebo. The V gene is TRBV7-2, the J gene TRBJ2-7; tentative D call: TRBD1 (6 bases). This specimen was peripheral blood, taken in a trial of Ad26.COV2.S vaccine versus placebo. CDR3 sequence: CASSLAQGPYEQYF. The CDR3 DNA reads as TGTGCCAGCAGCTTAGCGCAGGGGCCATACGAGCAGTACTTC.